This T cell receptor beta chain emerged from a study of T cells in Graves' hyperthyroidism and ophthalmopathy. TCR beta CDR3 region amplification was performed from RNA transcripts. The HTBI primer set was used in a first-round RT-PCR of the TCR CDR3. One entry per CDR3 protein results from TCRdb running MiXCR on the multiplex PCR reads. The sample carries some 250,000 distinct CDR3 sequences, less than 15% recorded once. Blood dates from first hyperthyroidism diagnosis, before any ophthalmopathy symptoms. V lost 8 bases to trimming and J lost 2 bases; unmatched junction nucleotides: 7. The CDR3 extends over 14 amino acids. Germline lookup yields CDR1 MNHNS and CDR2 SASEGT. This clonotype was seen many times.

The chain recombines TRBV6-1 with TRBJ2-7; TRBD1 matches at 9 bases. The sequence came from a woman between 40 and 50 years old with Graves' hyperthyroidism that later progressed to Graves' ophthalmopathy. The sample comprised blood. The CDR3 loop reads CASEGQGRPYEQYF. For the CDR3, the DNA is TGTGCCAGCGAGGGACAGGGCAGACCCTACGAGCAGTACTTC.